This record looks at one TCR beta chain sequence and its context. Over several immunoSEQ plates, each subset's genomic DNA was distributed in even portions. How the authors handled the data: ImmunoSEQ junction-only sequences lacked quality scores, so their filtering differed. Only in-frame clones appear in the TCRdb table, and some are missing; sequencing was by immunoSEQ multiplex PCR. D and trimming were read from the DNA, whereas the V and J calls and clone size are those reported in that table. The data contain over a million clones, about 98.5% of them singletons. Trimming pared 9 bases from V and 2 bases from J, leaving 12 bases between. Germline CDR1 and CDR2: ENHRY and SYGVKD. This CDR3 comprises 13 residues. The source of the sample is a study of shared clonotypes between healthy human individuals. Across the whole study: Donors had three CD4 naive, three CD4 memory, two CD8 naive and one CD8 memory plate apiece.

Memory CD4+ cells were the fraction left after CD45RA+ naive selection. Specimen: naive CD4+ T cells sorted from blood. Subset meaning: CD45RA+ positively selected. This chain joins TRBV10-3 and TRBJ2-3; D might be TRBD2 (6 bases). This sequence was found in a man aged 25-45 years in good health. CDR3 nucleotides: TGTGCCATTAGGAGGGAGCCCACAGATACGCAGTATTTT. Translating gives CAIRREPTDTQYF.